This TCR beta chain was sequenced during a study of human T cells and chemical hapten exposure. This CDR3 is built from 13 residues. Germline CDR1 SQVTM, CDR2 ANQGSEA. Trimming left V 7 bases short and J 7 bases short, with 14 bases between. TCRdb passed the RACE reads through MiXCR, listing each CDR3 protein once. The table records about 52,000 distinct CDR3 sequences, roughly a tenth of them present only once. Time point: pre-sensitization, week 0. Treatment denoted: therapeutic diphenylcyclopropenone sensitization with weekly scalp DPC. The template was total RNA from unfractionated whole blood. The study's findings and limits: Following DPC sensitization, TCRs present above 1 in 1000 frequency showed no change. It should be noted that donors had alopecia, so their immune response may differ from healthy people's.

This clonotype was seen ten or more times. What it binds is unknown. Material: whole blood, obtained in connection with sensitization to the hapten diphenylcyclopropenone (DPC). The chain recombines TRBV29-1 with TRBJ1-6, with D perhaps matching TRBD1 (6 bases). This receptor was taken from a woman aged 25 to 45 with alopecia areata. Some clones in this sample may be carry-over from other donors' samples. The CDR3 spells CSGATGPNSPLHF. In nucleotides, the CDR3 is TGCAGCGGGGCCACAGGGCCAAATTCACCCCTCCACTTT.